This T cell receptor beta chain was obtained from a study of T cells in Graves' hyperthyroidism and ophthalmopathy. Study information: Blood was drawn when the patient was first diagnosed and still untreated.

Amplification of TCR beta CDR3 regions used RNA as the template. The study used the HTBI primer set for a first-round RT-PCR of the TCR CDR3. TCRdb reprocessed the multiplex PCR reads with MiXCR, giving one entry per CDR3 protein. The table lists around 300,000 distinct CDR3 sequences, approximately 16% of them singletons, with around 30% in the top ten. Subjects aged 18 to 65 presented with newly diagnosed hyperthyroidism of less than 2 months' duration. Overall study findings and caveats: With a median lead of roughly 6.2 months before onset, the model predicted ophthalmopathy.

At least ten counts were recorded for this clonotype. Its antigen is unknown. Between the trimmed V and J ends, which lost 4 bases and 2 bases, there was a span of 12 bases. The CDR3 runs to 14 residues. The V gene's germline CDR1 is SGHRS and CDR2 YFSETQ. Sequenced sample: blood. This sequence was found in a woman between 50 and 59 years old with Graves' hyperthyroidism that later progressed to Graves' ophthalmopathy. The chain has TRBV5-1 and TRBJ2-5; D may be TRBD2 (6 bases). In DNA, the CDR3 is TGCGCCAGCAGCCGGGGGACCTTACAAGAGACCCAGTACTTC. As protein: CASSRGTLQETQYF.